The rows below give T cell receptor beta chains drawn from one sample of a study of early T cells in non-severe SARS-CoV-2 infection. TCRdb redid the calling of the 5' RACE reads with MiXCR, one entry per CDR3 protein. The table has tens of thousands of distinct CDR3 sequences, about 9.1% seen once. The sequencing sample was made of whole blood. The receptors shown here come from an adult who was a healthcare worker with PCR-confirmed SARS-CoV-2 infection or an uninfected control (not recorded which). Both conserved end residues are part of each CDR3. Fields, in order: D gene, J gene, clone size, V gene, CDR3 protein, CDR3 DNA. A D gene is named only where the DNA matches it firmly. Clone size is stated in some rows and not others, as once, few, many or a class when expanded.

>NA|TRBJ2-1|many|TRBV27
CASSIDPAYNEQFF
TGTGCCAGCTCGATTGACCCCGCCTACAATGAGCAGTTCTTC
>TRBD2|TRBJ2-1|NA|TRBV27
CASSLPPSGSPDEQFF
TGTGCCAGCAGTTTACCACCTAGCGGGAGTCCGGATGAGCAGTTCTTC
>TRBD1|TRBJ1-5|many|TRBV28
CASTRGQGNSQPQHF
TGTGCCAGTACACGGGGACAGGGTAACAGTCAGCCCCAGCATTTT
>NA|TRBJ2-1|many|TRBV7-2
CASSLVRVRYNEQFF
TGTGCCAGCAGCTTAGTGCGAGTTAGGTACAATGAGCAGTTCTTC
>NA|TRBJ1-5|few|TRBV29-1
CSVTDTNSNQPQHF
TGCAGCGTAACGGACACAAATAGCAATCAGCCCCAGCATTTT
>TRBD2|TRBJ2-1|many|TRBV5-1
CASSSNSREVEQFF
TGCGCCAGCAGCTCCAACTCGCGGGAGGTCGAGCAGTTCTTC
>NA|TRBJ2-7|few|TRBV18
CASSPDLPNYEQYF
TGTGCCAGCTCACCAGACTTGCCGAATTACGAGCAGTACTTC
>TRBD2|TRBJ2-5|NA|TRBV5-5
CASSTGLAGEGETQYF
TGTGCCAGCAGCACGGGACTAGCGGGAGAGGGGGAGACCCAGTACTTC
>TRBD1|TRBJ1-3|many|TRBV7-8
CASSLGQGAVGNTIYF
TGTGCCAGCAGCTTAGGTCAGGGGGCGGTTGGAAACACCATATATTTT
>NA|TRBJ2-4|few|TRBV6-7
CASSLLDVNIQYF
TGTGCCAGCAGCCTTCTGGACGTAAACATTCAGTACTTC
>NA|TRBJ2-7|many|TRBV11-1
CASSRPPGEQYF
TGTGCCAGCAGTCGGCCCCCTGGGGAGCAGTACTTC
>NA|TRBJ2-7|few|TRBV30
CAWSVAGNSYEQYF
TGTGCCTGGAGTGTCGCGGGGAACTCCTACGAGCAGTACTTC
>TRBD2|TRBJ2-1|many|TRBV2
CASNEGPGLKGLAGYNEQFF
TGTGCCAGCAACGAAGGGCCGGGGCTAAAGGGACTAGCGGGGTACAATGAGCAGTTCTTC
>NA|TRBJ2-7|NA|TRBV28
CASSYPVGVRQYF
TGTGCCAGCAGTTACCCCGTTGGGGTTCGGCAGTACTTC
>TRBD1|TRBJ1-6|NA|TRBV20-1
CSARDLGTGDNSPLHF
TGCAGTGCTAGAGATCTGGGGACAGGGGATAATTCACCCCTCCACTTT
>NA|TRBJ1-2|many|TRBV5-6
CASSPRPGNYGYTF
TGTGCCAGCAGCCCCAGGCCAGGCAACTATGGCTACACCTTC
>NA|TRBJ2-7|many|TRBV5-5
CASRSRPGTYEQYF
TGTGCCAGCAGGTCTCGCCCGGGAACCTACGAGCAGTACTTC
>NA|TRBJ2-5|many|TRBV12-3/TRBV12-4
CASRRTMETQYF
TGTGCCAGCAGGCGGACAATGGAGACCCAGTACTTC
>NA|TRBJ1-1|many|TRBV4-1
CASSRGAGFGLNTEAFF
TGCGCCAGCAGCCGCGGGGCTGGATTCGGCCTGAACACTGAAGCTTTCTTT